Listed below are T cell receptor beta chains from one sample, sequenced in a study of T cell responses to AZD1222 COVID-19 vaccine. The data were produced by immunoSEQ multiplex PCR, yet TCRdb's version contains in-frame clones alone and is incomplete. The sample records 150,000 to 200,000 clones, 92% being singletons. The sample was peripheral blood, taken on day 0 of AZD1222 vaccination. All receptors come from an adult in good health. CDR3s include the opening cysteine and the closing phenylalanine or tryptophan. Each record gives: D gene, V gene, J gene, CDR3 protein, CDR3 DNA. A D gene is named only where the DNA matches it firmly.

TRBD2	TRBV18	TRBJ2-5	CASSPRRSASGGVFETQYF	TGTGCCAGCTCACCACGGAGGAGCGCTAGCGGGGGGGTTTTCGAGACCCAGTACTTC
.	TRBV2	TRBJ2-5	CASSAGQETQYF	TGTGCCAGCAGTGCCGGCCAAGAGACCCAGTACTTC
.	TRBV5-6	TRBJ1-2	CASSRSDGYTF	TGTGCCAGCTCTCGATCGGATGGCTACACCTTC
.	TRBV25-1	TRBJ2-7	CASSDRGQLEQYF	TGTGCCAGCAGTGATCGTGGACAGCTCGAGCAGTACTTC
.	TRBV7-3	TRBJ1-1	CASSLGHLNTEAFF	TGTGCCAGCAGCCTGGGACATCTGAACACTGAAGCTTTCTTT
.	TRBV27	TRBJ1-1	CASSWTVNTEAFF	TGTGCCAGCAGTTGGACGGTGAACACTGAAGCTTTCTTT
.	TRBV7-2	TRBJ1-3	CASSLAAPSSGNTIYF	TGTGCCAGCAGCTTAGCTGCCCCGAGCTCTGGAAACACCATATATTTT
TRBD1	TRBV4-1	TRBJ1-4	CASSQVPGTGAPLLFF	TGCGCCAGCAGCCAAGTCCCCGGGACAGGGGCCCCATTACTGTTTTTT
.	TRBV1	TRBJ2-1	CTSSQPKGGTSGAGEQFF	TGCACCAGCAGCCAACCCAAGGGGGGGACTAGCGGCGCGGGCGAGCAGTTCTTC
TRBD2	TRBV6-1	TRBJ2-7	CASSERLAGEQYF	TGTGCCAGCAGTGAACGACTAGCCGGCGAGCAGTACTTC